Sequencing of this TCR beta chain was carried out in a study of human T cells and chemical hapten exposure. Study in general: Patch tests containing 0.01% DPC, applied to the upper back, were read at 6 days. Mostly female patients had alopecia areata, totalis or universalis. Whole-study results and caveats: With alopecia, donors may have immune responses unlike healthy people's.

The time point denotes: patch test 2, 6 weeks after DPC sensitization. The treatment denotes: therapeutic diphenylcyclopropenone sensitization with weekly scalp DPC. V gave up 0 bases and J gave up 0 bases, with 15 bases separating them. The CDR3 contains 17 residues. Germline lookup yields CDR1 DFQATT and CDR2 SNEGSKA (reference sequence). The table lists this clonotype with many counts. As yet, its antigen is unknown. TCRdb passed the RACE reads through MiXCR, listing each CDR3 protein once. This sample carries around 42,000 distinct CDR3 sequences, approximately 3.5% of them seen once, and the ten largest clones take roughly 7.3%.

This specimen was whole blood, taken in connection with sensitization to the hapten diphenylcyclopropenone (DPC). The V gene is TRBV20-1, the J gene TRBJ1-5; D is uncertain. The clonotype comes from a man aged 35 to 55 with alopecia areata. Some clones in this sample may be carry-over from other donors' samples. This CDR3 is CSARDSLRAGSNQPQHF. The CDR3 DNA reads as TGCAGTGCTAGAGACTCCCTTCGGGCAGGTAGCAATCAGCCCCAGCATTTT.